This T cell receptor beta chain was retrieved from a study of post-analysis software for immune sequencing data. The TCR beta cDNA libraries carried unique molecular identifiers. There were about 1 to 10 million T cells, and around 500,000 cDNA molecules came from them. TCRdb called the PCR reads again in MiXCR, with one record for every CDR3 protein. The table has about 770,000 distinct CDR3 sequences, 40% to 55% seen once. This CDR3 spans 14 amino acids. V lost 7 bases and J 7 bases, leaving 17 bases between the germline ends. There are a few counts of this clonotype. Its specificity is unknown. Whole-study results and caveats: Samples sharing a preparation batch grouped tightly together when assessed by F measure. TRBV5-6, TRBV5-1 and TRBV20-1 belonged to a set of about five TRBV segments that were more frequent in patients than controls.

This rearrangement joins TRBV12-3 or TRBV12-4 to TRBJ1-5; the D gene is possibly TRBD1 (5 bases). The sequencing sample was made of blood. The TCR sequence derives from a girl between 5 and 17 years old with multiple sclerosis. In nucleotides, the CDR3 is TGTGCCAGCACCCCAGAGAGACAGCGGCAGCCCCAGCATTTT. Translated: CASTPERQRQPQHF.